One and the same sample provided the 16 T cell receptor beta chains below, sequenced in a study of shared clonotypes between healthy human individuals. Assay used: immunoSEQ multiplex PCR; TCRdb lists only in-frame clones, some missing. The sample contains about 490,000 clones, around 80% of which appear only once. The sample comprised PBMCs. The receptors stem from a woman in her thirties or forties in good health. Some clones in this sample may be carry-over from other donors' samples.

The chain combines TRBV4-3 with TRBJ2-3; D is ambiguous. V lost 0 bases to trimming and J lost 0 bases, with 4 bases between them. The germline V gene has CDR1 LGHNA and CDR2 YSLEER. This CDR3 has 14 residues. The CDR3 region has the DNA TGCGCCAGCAGCCAAGACCCAAGCACAGATACGCAGTATTTT. Translated: CASSQDPSTDTQYF.

To note about this clone: This likely traces to a read error, being one base from a far larger clone. Other nucleotide sequences in the sample specify the same CDR3. The chain is built from TRBV6-1 and TRBJ2-1; TRBD2 aligns across 13 bases. The CDR3 sequence is 19 residues long. Germline values: CDR1 MNHNS, CDR2 SASEGT. Germline trimming cut 0 bases from V and 8 bases from J; bases unmatched to any gene: 13. CDR3 sequence reads: CASSEARPRGLAGRYEQFF. In nucleotides, the CDR3 is TGTGCCAGCAGTGAAGCCCGGCCCAGGGGACTAGCGGGAAGATATGAGCAGTTCTTC.

There are a few counts of this clone. The chain employs TRBV10-3 and TRBJ2-1; the match to TRBD2 covers 9 bases. Germline CDR1 is ENHRY and CDR2 is SYGVKD. J lost 8 bases, V lost 8 bases, and 10 bases had no gene match. The length of the CDR3 is 14 residues. CDR3 coding DNA: TGTGCCATCGTGGCTAGCGGGATTGTAGATGAGCAGTTCTTC. This sequence encodes CAIVASGIVDEQFF.

CDR3 amino acids: CASSGGLLQETQYF. CDR3 nucleotide sequence: TGCGCCAGCAGTGGGGGACTACTTCAAGAGACCCAGTACTTC. The rearrangement uses TRBV5-1 and TRBJ2-5; TRBD2 matches 7 bases. V was pared by 5 bases and J by 2 bases, with 6 bases of the junction left unmatched. Germline V lookup: CDR1 SGHRS, CDR2 YFSETQ. The CDR3 spans 14 residues. Based on the CDR3 plus reference TRBV5-1 and TRBJ2-5, the full variable domain is KAGVTQTPRYLIKTRGQQVTLSCSPISGHRSVSWYQQTPGQGLQFLFEYFSETQRNKGNFPGRFSGRQFSNSRSEMNVSTLELGDSALYLCASSGGLLQETQYFGPGTRLLVL.

This clone was picked up a small number of times. The rearrangement links TRBV2 to TRBJ2-3; 8 nucleotides line up with TRBD1. With 5 bases clipped from V and 5 bases from J, the junction kept 6 bases outside the gene matches. CDR1 and CDR2 (germline): SNHLY, FYNNEI. CDR3 length: 14 residues. In DNA, the CDR3 is TGTGCCAGCAGTCGACAGGGGCTGGGAGATACGCAGTATTTT. Translated: CASSRQGLGDTQYF. The full variable domain, its missing parts supplied by reference TRBV2 and TRBJ2-3, is EPEVTQTPSHQVTQMGQEVILRCVPISNHLYFYWYRQILGQKVEFLVSFYNNEISEKSEIFDDQFSVERPDGSNFTLKIRSTKLEDSAMYFCASSRQGLGDTQYFGPGTRLTVL.

V is TRBV28 and J is TRBJ2-7; 9 bases map to TRBD1. This CDR3 is built from 16 residues. CDR1 and CDR2 from the germline V gene are MDHEN and SYDVKM. Losses at the gene ends were 2 bases for V and 5 bases for J; bases not matched to a gene: 10. CDR3 DNA sequence: TGTGCCAGCAGTTTACCCTACAGGGGGCGCGCCCACGAGCAGTACTTC. Encoded protein: CASSLPYRGRAHEQYF.

The rearrangement joins TRBV6-5 to TRBJ1-4; no definite D call. V was clipped by 7 bases and J by 7 bases, with 19 bases between them. Germline CDR1 and CDR2: MNHEY and SVGAGI. This CDR3 spans 15 amino acids. The CDR3 protein is CASTPFPREGEKLFF. CDR3 in DNA: TGTGCCAGCACCCCATTTCCCAGAGAGGGTGAAAAACTGTTTTTT.

This clone was picked up one time. The genes are TRBV6-1 and TRBJ2-5; the D call may be TRBD1 or TRBD2 (5 bases each). CDR1 is MNHNS, CDR2 SASEGT, per germline. Trimming removed 1 base at V and 5 bases at J, with 17 bases between. CDR3 length equals 16 residues. The CDR3: CASSEGDPSSIETQYF. For the CDR3, the DNA is TGTGCCAGCAGTGAAGGGGACCCTAGTAGTATCGAGACCCAGTACTTC.

This chain connects TRBV5-1 to TRBJ1-1, with D tentatively TRBD1 (5 bases). Germline CDR1 SGHRS, CDR2 YFSETQ. Trimming removed 6 bases from V and 0 bases from J, with 27 bases in between. There are 19 residues in the CDR3. The DNA of the CDR3 is TGCGCCAGCACGCCATTTTCAGGTGGACGGGGCGCGTTGAACACTGAAGCTTTCTTT. It specifies CASTPFSGGRGALNTEAFF.

Of note for this clone: The sample has other DNA sequences that encode this CDR3 too. The rearrangement links TRBV5-1 to TRBJ2-7; TRBD2 matches at 13 bases. V lost 2 bases to trimming and J lost 7 bases; unmatched junction nucleotides: 6. This CDR3 region has 15 residues. Germline loops: CDR1 SGHRS, CDR2 YFSETQ. The CDR3 reads CASSLTSGRASEQYF. In nucleotides, the CDR3 is TGCGCCAGCAGCTTAACTAGCGGGAGGGCGAGTGAGCAGTACTTC.

The V call is TRBV7-2, the J call TRBJ2-7; TRBD2 agrees at 16 bases. Losses at the gene ends were 5 bases for V and 5 bases for J; bases not matched to a gene: 3. CDR3 length: 15 residues. The germline gives CDR1 SGHTA, CDR2 FQGNSA. The DNA for the CDR3 is TGTGCCAGCAGCGCGGGACTAGCGGGAGGGAACGAGCAGTACTTC. Amino acid sequence: CASSAGLAGGNEQYF.

The chain is built from TRBV4-2 and TRBJ2-1; 7 bases fit TRBD2. V shed 0 bases and J 12 bases; nucleotides not matched to a gene: 2. The CDR3 contains 12 residues. CDR1 is LGHNA and CDR2 is YNFKEQ in the germline V gene. CDR3 nucleotide sequence: TGTGCCAGCAGCCAAGAGAGGACTAGGCAGTTCTTC. Translating gives CASSQERTRQFF.

This clone was seen a single time. The chain uses TRBV9 and TRBJ1-2; tentative D call: TRBD1 (6 bases). Germline V lookup: CDR1 SGDLS, CDR2 YYNGEE. V was pared by 3 bases and J by 1 base, with 16 bases between. The CDR3 is 16 residues long. In nucleotides, the CDR3 is TGTGCCAGCAGCGCACAAAACGGACAGTTTAACTATGGCTACACCTTC. This codes for CASSAQNGQFNYGYTF.

About this clone itself: Since a much larger clone is just one base distant, this may be a read error. The chain uses TRBV5-5 and TRBJ2-3, with D possibly matching TRBD1 (6 bases). CDR1 is SGHKS and CDR2 is YYEKEE in the germline V gene (reference sequence). The CDR3 totals 17 residues. The CDR3 here is CASSFSPVWQGSDTRYF. In nucleotides, the CDR3 is TGTGCCAGCAGCTTTTCCCCCGTGTGGCAGGGGTCAGATACGCGGTATTTT.

This chain links TRBV29-1 with TRBJ2-1; weak D call: TRBD1 (5 bases). The CDR3 contains 16 residues. In germline, CDR1 is SQVTM, CDR2 ANQGSEA. With 8 bases removed from V and 4 bases from J, the gap between germline ends came to 24 bases. The CDR3 loop reads CSTRKSRAIEYNEQFF. DNA for the CDR3: TGCAGCACCAGGAAAAGCAGGGCGATTGAATACAATGAGCAGTTCTTC.

V and J are TRBV5-7 and TRBJ2-7; D is undetermined. TRBV5-7 is flagged as an ORF with uncertain function. V lost 2 bases to trimming and J lost 4 bases, with 1 base between them. CDR3 length equals 10 residues. The CDR3 sequence: CASSFYEQYF. The CDR3 nucleotides read TGTGCCAGCAGCTTTTACGAGCAGTACTTC.